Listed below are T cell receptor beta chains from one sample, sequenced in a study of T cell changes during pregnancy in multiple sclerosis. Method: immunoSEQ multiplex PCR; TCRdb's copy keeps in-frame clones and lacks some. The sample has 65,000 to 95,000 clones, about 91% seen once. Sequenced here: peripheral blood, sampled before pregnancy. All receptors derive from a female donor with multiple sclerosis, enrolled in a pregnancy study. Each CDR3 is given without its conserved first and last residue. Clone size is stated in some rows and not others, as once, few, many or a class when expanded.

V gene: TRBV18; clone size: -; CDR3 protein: ASSALGRDAFKGYT
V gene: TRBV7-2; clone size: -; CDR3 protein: ASSWTFNEKLF
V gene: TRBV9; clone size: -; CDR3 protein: ASSVEGGGVITDTQY
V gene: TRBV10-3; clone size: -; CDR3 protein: ATSGTGGDGYT
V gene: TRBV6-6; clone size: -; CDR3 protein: ASSSQRGHRNTEAF
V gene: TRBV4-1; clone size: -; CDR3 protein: ASSRAGLGNQPQH
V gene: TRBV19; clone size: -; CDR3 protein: ASSMGGQGLYEQY
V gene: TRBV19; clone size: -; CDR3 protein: ASRLFNQPQH
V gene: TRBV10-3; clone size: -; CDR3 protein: AISVQGLDNQPQH
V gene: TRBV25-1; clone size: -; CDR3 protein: ASSPGLPNTGELF
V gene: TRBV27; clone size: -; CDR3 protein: ASSNRGERVEAF
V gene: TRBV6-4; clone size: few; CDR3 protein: ASSAGNTDTQY
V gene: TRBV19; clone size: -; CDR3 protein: ACARTGPSNQPQH
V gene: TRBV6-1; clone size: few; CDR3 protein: ASRDPGQAPYEQY
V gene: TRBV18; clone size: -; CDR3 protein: ASSASNNPGADGYT
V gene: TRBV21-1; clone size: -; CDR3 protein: ASSKEVPTSPPGNTIY
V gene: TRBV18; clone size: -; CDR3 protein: ASSLDRGETQY
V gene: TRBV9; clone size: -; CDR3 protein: ASSRLGQGGEQY
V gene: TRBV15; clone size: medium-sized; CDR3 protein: ATSRAGTGIQETQY
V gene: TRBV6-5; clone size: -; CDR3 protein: ASSFGGGAGEKLF